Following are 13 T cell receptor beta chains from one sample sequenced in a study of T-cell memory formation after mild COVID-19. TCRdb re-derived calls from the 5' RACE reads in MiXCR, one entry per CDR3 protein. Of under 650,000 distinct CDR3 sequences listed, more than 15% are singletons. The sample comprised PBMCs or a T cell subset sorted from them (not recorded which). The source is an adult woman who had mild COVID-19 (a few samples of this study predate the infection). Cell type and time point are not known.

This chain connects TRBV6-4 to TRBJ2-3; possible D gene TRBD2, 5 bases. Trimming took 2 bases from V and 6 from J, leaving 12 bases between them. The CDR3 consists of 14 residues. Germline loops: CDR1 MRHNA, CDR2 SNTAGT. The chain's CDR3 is CASSDPLGGDTQYF. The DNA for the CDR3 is TGTGCCAGCAGTGACCCCCTAGGAGGTGATACGCAGTATTTT.

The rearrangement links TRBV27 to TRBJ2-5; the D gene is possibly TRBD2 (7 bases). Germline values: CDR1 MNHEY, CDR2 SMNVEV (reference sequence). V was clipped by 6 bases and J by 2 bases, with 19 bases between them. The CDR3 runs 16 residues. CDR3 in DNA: TGTGCCAGCAGGCGTAACTTCGGGGGGCGGCAAGAGACCCAGTACTTC. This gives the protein CASRRNFGGRQETQYF.

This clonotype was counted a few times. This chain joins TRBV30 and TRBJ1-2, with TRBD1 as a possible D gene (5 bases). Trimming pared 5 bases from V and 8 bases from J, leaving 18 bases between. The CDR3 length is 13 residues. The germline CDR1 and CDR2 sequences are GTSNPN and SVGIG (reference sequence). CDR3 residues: CAWAGTPLGGYTF. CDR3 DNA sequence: TGTGCCTGGGCCGGGACCCCCCTAGGAGGCTACACCTTC. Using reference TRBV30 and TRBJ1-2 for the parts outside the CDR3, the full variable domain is SQTIHQWPATLVQPVGSPLSLECTVEGTSNPNLYWYRQAAGRGLQLLFYSVGIGQISSEVPQNLSASRPQDRQFILSSKKLLLSDSGFYLCAWAGTPLGGYTFGSGTRLTVV.

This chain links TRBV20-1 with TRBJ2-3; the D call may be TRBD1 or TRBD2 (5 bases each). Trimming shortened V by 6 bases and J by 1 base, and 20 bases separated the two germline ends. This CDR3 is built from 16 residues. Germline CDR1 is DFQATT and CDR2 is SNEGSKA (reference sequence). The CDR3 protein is CSATILGIGGTDTQYF. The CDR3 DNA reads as TGCAGTGCCACTATCCTCGGGATAGGGGGCACAGATACGCAGTATTTT.

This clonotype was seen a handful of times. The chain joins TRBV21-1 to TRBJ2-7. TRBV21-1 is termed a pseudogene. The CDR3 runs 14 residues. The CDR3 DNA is TGTGCCAGCAGAGAAGACAGGGGGTCCTACGAGCAGTACTTC. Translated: CASREDRGSYEQYF.

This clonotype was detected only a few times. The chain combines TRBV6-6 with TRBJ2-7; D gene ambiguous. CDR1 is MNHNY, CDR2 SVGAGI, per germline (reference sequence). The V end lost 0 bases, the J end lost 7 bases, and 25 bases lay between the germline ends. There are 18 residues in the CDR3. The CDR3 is CASSYSISPTSRMKEQYF. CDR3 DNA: TGTGCCAGCAGTTACTCGATATCTCCGACCAGCCGAATGAAAGAGCAGTACTTC.

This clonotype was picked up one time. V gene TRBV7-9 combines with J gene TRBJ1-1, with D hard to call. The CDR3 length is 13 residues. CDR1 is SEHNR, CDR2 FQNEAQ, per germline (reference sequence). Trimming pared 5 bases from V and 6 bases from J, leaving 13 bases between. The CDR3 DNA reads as TGTGCCAGCAGCCCACGCGGAGGACCTGAAGCTTTCTTT. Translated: CASSPRGGPEAFF.

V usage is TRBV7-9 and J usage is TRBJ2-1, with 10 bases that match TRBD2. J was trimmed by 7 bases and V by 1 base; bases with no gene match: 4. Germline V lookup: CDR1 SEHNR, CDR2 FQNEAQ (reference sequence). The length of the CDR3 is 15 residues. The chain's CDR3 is CASSLEGLALNEQFF. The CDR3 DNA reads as TGTGCCAGCAGCTTAGAGGGACTAGCGCTGAATGAGCAGTTCTTC.

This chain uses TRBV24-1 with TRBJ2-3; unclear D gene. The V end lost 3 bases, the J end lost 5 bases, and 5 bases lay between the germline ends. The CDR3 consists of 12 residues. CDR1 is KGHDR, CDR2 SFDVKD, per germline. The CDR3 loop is CATSDHLDTQYF. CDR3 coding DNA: TGTGCCACCAGTGATCACCTAGATACGCAGTATTTT.

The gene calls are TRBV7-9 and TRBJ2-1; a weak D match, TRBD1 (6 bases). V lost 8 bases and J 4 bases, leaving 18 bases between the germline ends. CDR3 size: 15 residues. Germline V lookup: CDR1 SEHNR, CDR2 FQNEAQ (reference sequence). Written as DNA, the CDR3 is TGTGCCAGCCGACGACCGGACAGTACTTACAATGAGCAGTTCTTC. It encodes CASRRPDSTYNEQFF.

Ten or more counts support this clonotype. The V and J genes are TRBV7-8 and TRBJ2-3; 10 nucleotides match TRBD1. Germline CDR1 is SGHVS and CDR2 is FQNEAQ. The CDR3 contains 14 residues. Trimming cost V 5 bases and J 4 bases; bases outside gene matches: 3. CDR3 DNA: TGTGCCAGCAGCACCGGGACAGGGGCAGATACGCAGTATTTT. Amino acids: CASSTGTGADTQYF. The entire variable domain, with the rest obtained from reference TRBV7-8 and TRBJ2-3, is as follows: GAGVSQSPRYKVAKRGQDVALRCDPISGHVSLFWYQQALGQGPEFLTYFQNEAQLDKSGLPSDRFFAERPEGSVSTLKIQRTQQEDSAVYLCASSTGTGADTQYFGPGTRLTVL.

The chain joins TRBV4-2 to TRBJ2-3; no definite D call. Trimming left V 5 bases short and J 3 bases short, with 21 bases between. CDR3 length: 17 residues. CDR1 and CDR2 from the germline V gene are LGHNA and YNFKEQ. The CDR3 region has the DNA TGTGCCAGCAGCATACAAAAGGTTAGCACTGCAACAGATACGCAGTATTTT. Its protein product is CASSIQKVSTATDTQYF.

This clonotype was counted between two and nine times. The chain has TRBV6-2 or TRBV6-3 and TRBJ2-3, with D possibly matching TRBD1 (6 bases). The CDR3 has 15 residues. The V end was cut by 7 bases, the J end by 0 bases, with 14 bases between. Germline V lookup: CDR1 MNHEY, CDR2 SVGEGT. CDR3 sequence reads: CASIKAGQSTDTQYF. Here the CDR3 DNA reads TGTGCCAGCATCAAAGCAGGACAGAGCACAGATACGCAGTATTTT.